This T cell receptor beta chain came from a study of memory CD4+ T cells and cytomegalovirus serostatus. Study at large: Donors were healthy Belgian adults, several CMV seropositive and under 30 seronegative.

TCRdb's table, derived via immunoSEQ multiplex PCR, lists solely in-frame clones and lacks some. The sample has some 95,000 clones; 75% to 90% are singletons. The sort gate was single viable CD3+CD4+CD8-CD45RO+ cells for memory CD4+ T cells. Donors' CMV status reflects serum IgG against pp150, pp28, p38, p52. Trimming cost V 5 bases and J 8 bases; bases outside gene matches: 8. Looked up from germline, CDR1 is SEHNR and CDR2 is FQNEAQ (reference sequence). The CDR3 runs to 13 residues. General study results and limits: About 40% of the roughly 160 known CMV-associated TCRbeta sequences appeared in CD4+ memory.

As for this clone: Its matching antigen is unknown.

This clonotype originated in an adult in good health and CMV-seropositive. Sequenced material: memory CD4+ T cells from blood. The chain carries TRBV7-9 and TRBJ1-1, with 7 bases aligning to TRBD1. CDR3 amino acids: CASSKDRDSEAFF. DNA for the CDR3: TGTGCCAGCAGCAAAGACAGGGATAGCGAAGCTTTCTTT.